What follows are 11 T cell receptor beta chains derived from one specimen sequenced in a study of PD-1 blockade in classical Hodgkin lymphoma (dated by TCRdb to 2020 to 2022). Libraries were constructed by the immunoSEQ multiplex PCR assay. In TCRdb, the immuneACCESS table is reduced to in-frame sequences with V and J assigned. These tables do not hold every clone; where another copy was compared, an unresolved V gene accounts for under half, and the others remain unexplained. Counted in this sample were around 5,000 clones; 85% to 90% of them appeared once. The top ten hold about 15% of the sample. The intended sense of this specimen's time point label: newly diagnosed, previously untreated cHL patient sample. Using a Miltenyi CD8+ T cell isolation kit, CD8+ T cells were purified from thawed PBMCs through magnetic negative selection. The sample was CD8+ T cells from blood. The receptors stem from a human donor with classical Hodgkin lymphoma.

This chain joins TRBV5-4 and TRBJ2-5; no reliable D call. The germline V gene encodes CDR1 SGHNT and CDR2 YYREEE (reference sequence). V gave up 5 bases and J gave up 2 bases, with 13 bases separating them. The CDR3 totals 14 residues. Here the CDR3 reads CASSQSDVQETQYF. The CDR3, as DNA: TGTGCCAGCAGTCAATCGGACGTACAAGAGACCCAGTACTTC.

The V call is TRBV19, the J call TRBJ2-5; D is tentatively TRBD1 or TRBD2 (5 bases each). V was pared by 3 bases and J by 0 bases, with 14 bases between. Germline V gene lookup returns CDR1 LNHDA and CDR2 SQIVND (reference sequence). This CDR3 comprises 16 residues. Here the CDR3 reads CASSIGTETYQETQYF. For the CDR3, the DNA is TGTGCCAGTAGTATTGGGACCGAAACGTACCAAGAGACCCAGTACTTC.

The gene calls are TRBV7-6 and TRBJ1-1; 11 nucleotides agree with TRBD1. This CDR3 region has 15 residues. The germline CDR1 and CDR2 sequences are SGHVS and FNYEAQ. The J segment lost 1 base and the V segment lost 5 bases, leaving 3 bases of the junction unmatched. The CDR3 reads CASSRDRGTNTEAFF. The CDR3 DNA reads as TGTGCCAGCAGCAGGGACAGGGGGACGAACACTGAAGCTTTCTTT.

V and J are TRBV9 and TRBJ2-2, with D perhaps TRBD2 (6 bases). The CDR3 extends over 17 amino acids. Between the trimmed V and J ends, which lost 2 bases and 6 bases, there was a span of 20 bases. Germline-derived CDR1 and CDR2 are SGDLS and YYNGEE. The CDR3 nucleotides are TGTGCCAGCAGCGTTCCCCGGGACTCCCGGGCTCCCGGGGAGCTGTTTTTT. Residues: CASSVPRDSRAPGELFF.

The chain couples TRBV9 to TRBJ2-2, with D perhaps TRBD2 (7 bases). Trimming took 1 base from V and 3 from J, leaving 10 bases between them. CDR1 SGDLS and CDR2 YYNGEE come from the germline V gene. CDR3 length: 15 residues. DNA for the CDR3: TGTGCCAGCAGCGTACGGGGGGCTGACACCGGGGAGCTGTTTTTT. Translation gives CASSVRGADTGELFF. The full variable domain, with the rest looked up from reference TRBV9 and TRBJ2-2, is DSGVTQTPKHLITATGQRVTLRCSPRSGDLSVYWYQQSLDQGLQFLIQYYNGEERAKGNILERFSAQQFPDLHSELNLSSLELGDSALYFCASSVRGADTGELFFGEGSRLTVL.

This chain connects TRBV19 to TRBJ2-2, with D unclear. The germline V gene encodes CDR1 LNHDA and CDR2 SQIVND (reference sequence). The CDR3 contains 10 residues. Trimming stripped 8 bases from V and 6 bases from J, with 4 bases between. In nucleotides, the CDR3 is TGTGCCAGTTACGCCGGGGAGCTGTTTTTT. Encoded protein: CASYAGELFF.

The chain combines TRBV5-4 with TRBJ1-4; D may be TRBD1 (5 bases). CDR1 and CDR2 from the germline V gene are SGHNT and YYREEE (reference sequence). V dropped 2 bases and J dropped 3 bases, with 8 bases sitting between them. CDR3 length: 14 amino acids. The CDR3 loop reads CASSLGTANEKLFF. The CDR3 DNA reads TGTGCCAGCAGCTTAGGGACGGCTAATGAAAAACTGTTTTTT.

This clone appeared a few times. The genes are TRBV7-9 and TRBJ1-2; D may be TRBD1 (6 bases). The V gene lost 10 bases and the J gene lost 8 bases, with 17 bases spanning the gap. Per germline, CDR1 SEHNR and CDR2 FQNEAQ (reference sequence). CDR3 length: 12 amino acids. CDR3 sequence reads: CATTDSILGYTF. The CDR3 DNA reads as TGTGCCACCACGGACAGTATCCTAGGCTACACCTTC. The whole variable domain, filled in from reference TRBV7-9 and TRBJ1-2, reads DTGVSQNPRHKITKRGQNVTFRCDPISEHNRLYWYRQTLGQGPEFLTYFQNEAQLEKSRLLSDRFSAERPKGSFSTLEIQRTEQGDSAMYLCATTDSILGYTFGSGTRLTVV.

This chain connects TRBV5-4 to TRBJ2-7; 9 nucleotides line up with TRBD1. Per germline, CDR1 SGHNT and CDR2 YYREEE (reference sequence). Losses at the gene ends were 2 bases for V and 9 bases for J; bases not matched to a gene: 6. The CDR3 is 13 amino acids. The CDR3, as DNA: TGTGCCAGCAGCTTCGGACAGGGGAGCACGCAGTACTTC. Protein: CASSFGQGSTQYF. The full variable domain, its missing parts supplied by reference TRBV5-4 and TRBJ2-7, is ETGVTQSPTHLIKTRGQQVTLRCSSQSGHNTVSWYQQALGQGPQFIFQYYREEENGRGNFPPRFSGLQFPNYSSELNVNALELDDSALYLCASSFGQGSTQYFGPGTRLTVT.

The rearrangement joins TRBV5-1 to TRBJ2-1; D possibly matches TRBD1 or TRBD2 (6 bases each). Trimming cost V 0 bases and J 12 bases, with 13 bases left between them. The germline V gene encodes CDR1 SGHRS and CDR2 YFSETQ. The CDR3 extends over 13 amino acids. The CDR3 nucleotides read TGCGCCAGCAGCTTGGGGGGGGCCCCCCCGCAGTTCTTC. Amino acid sequence: CASSLGGAPPQFF.

This chain uses TRBV7-2 with TRBJ2-4; 10 bases line up with TRBD2. The V gene's germline CDR1 is SGHTA and CDR2 FQGNSA. The junction had 11 bases not matched to a gene; V was cut back by 0 bases and J by 9 bases. This CDR3 contains 17 residues. The CDR3 here is CASSLALAGPQGSIQYF. CDR3 in DNA: TGTGCCAGCAGCTTAGCACTAGCGGGACCCCAAGGGAGCATTCAGTACTTC.